The 18 T cell receptor beta chains in this list originate from one sample, sequenced in a study of T cells in localized non-small cell lung cancer. Profiling relied on immunoSEQ multiplex PCR, and the TCRdb table lists in-frame clones only, not all of them. This sample has some 22,000 clones, with approximately 87% found just once. The starting material was PBMCs, obtained before any cancer treatment. These receptors all stem from a man aged 40-75 years with stage II lung adenocarcinoma.

The genes are TRBV6-5 and TRBJ2-2; TRBD2 agrees at 7 bases. With 5 bases clipped from V and 3 bases from J, the junction kept 6 bases outside the gene matches. Germline loops: CDR1 MNHEY, CDR2 SVGAGI. This CDR3 contains 15 residues. The CDR3 region has the DNA TGTGCCAGCAGTCTGGGGGAGGGATACACCGGGGAGCTGTTTTTT. Its protein is CASSLGEGYTGELFF.

CDR3 amino acids: CATLSPIPTEAFF. The CDR3 DNA reads as TGTGCGACCCTATCCCCTATTCCCACTGAAGCTTTCTTT. The rearrangement joins TRBV28 to TRBJ1-1, with D unclear. The length of the CDR3 is 13 residues. Germline values: CDR1 MDHEN, CDR2 SYDVKM. Based on the CDR3 plus reference TRBV28 and TRBJ1-1, the full variable domain is DVKVTQSSRYLVKRTGEKVFLECVQDMDHENMFWYRQDPGLGLRLIYFSYDVKMKEKGDIPEGYSVSREKKERFSLILESASTNQTSMYLCATLSPIPTEAFFGQGTRLTVV.

V is TRBV7-6 and J is TRBJ2-3, with 9 positions matching TRBD2. The length of the CDR3 is 17 residues. In germline, CDR1 is SGHVS, CDR2 FNYEAQ. Trimming at V came to 5 bases and at J to 2 bases, leaving 11 bases not matched to a gene. CDR3 sequence: CASSPPRTSADTDTQYF. CDR3 nucleotides: TGTGCCAGCAGCCCCCCGAGGACTAGCGCGGACACAGATACGCAGTATTTT.

With regard to this clone: At one of its ends the junction is not consistent with the germline gene, which may arise from a read error. J is TRBJ2-5 and V is TRBV6-1, with D maybe TRBD1 (5 bases). The CDR3 extends over 14 amino acids. The germline gives CDR1 MNHNS, CDR2 SASEGT. CDR3 bases: TGTGCCAGCAGGGAAGGACATTCGCTGGGGACCCAGTACTTC. It is translated as CASREGHSLGTQYF.

This chain links TRBV1 with TRBJ2-3; TRBD2, as called in the table, went unchecked against the DNA. TRBV1 corresponds to a pseudogene. The CDR3 consists of 16 residues. Here the CDR3 DNA reads TGCACCAGCAGCCGAGCCCGGCGGGGGGTGGGAGATACGCAGTATTTT. This translates into CTSSRARRGVGDTQYF.

The J gene is TRBJ1-2, the V gene TRBV2, with a tentative D call TRBD1 (5 bases). The CDR3 is made up of 14 amino acids. V dropped 6 bases and J dropped 3 bases, with 14 bases sitting between them. CDR1 is SNHLY and CDR2 is FYNNEI in the germline V gene. In DNA form, the CDR3 reads TGTGCCAGCAGCCACCTCAGGGCGGACTATGGCTACACCTTC. Translating gives CASSHLRADYGYTF.

This clone was detected only a few times. The J gene is TRBJ1-5, the V gene TRBV6-1, with D unresolved. From germline, CDR1 is MNHNS and CDR2 SASEGT. Trimming stripped 6 bases from V and 4 bases from J, with 4 bases between. CDR3 length equals 11 residues. Here the CDR3 DNA reads TGTGCCAGCAGGCGAAATCAGCCCCAGCATTTT. It is translated as CASRRNQPQHF.

The chain is built from TRBV19 and TRBJ1-3, with 11 bases identical to TRBD1. Trimming removed 5 bases from V and 2 bases from J; junction bases left unmatched: 2. Germline CDR1 is LNHDA and CDR2 is SQIVND (reference sequence). This CDR3 region has 15 residues. The CDR3 sequence: CASSRDRGAGNTIYF. The CDR3, as DNA: TGTGCCAGTAGTCGGGACAGGGGGGCTGGAAACACCATATATTTT. The full variable domain, with the rest looked up from reference TRBV19 and TRBJ1-3, is DGGITQSPKYLFRKEGQNVTLSCEQNLNHDAMYWYRQDPGQGLRLIYYSQIVNDFQKGDIAEGYSVSREKKESFPLTVTSAQKNPTAFYLCASSRDRGAGNTIYFGEGSWLTVV.

The chain carries TRBV5-1 and TRBJ1-4; TRBD1 might be the D (5 bases). V was clipped by 0 bases and J by 8 bases, with 11 bases between them. This CDR3 has 14 amino acids. Germline CDR1 SGHRS, CDR2 YFSETQ. The CDR3 DNA reads TGCGCCAGCAGCTTGGGAGGGACGGGGGAAAAACTGTTTTTT. Amino acid sequence: CASSLGGTGEKLFF.

This clone was observed a few times. The V call is TRBV2, the J call TRBJ1-4, with D uncertain. There are 12 residues in the CDR3. From germline, CDR1 is SNHLY and CDR2 FYNNEI. The ends were cut back, 4 bases at V and 8 bases at J, with 8 bases in the middle. CDR3 residues: CASSGGREKLFF. The CDR3 nucleotides are TGTGCCAGCAGTGGTGGGCGAGAAAAACTGTTTTTT.

J is TRBJ2-7 and V is TRBV15, with D unresolved. V was shortened by 3 bases and J by 6 bases, with 15 bases between the two germline ends. CDR3 length: 14 residues. CDR1 is LNHNV, CDR2 YYDKDF, per germline (reference sequence). This CDR3 reads CATSRGQGASEQYF. CDR3 DNA sequence: TGTGCCACCAGCAGGGGCCAAGGCGCGTCCGAGCAGTACTTC.

This clone was detected only once. The chain carries TRBV5-1 and TRBJ2-5, with 11 bases identical to TRBD2. CDR3 length equals 16 residues. The ends lost 0 bases at V and 2 bases at J; junction bases unmatched: 3. Germline V gene sequence: CDR1 SGHRS, CDR2 YFSETQ. CDR3 nucleotide sequence: TGCGCCAGCAGCTTGGATGTAGCGGGGGGGCAAGAGACCCAGTACTTC. Translation gives CASSLDVAGGQETQYF.

This clone was recorded only once. V usage is TRBV5-4 and J usage is TRBJ2-1, with D possibly matching TRBD2 (7 bases). The CDR3 is made up of 15 amino acids. In germline, CDR1 is SGHNT, CDR2 YYREEE (reference sequence). Trimming took off 3 bases at V and 6 bases at J, with 16 bases between the two ends. CDR3 sequence: CASSWGAGVVNEQFF. CDR3 coding DNA: TGTGCCAGCAGCTGGGGGGCGGGGGTCGTCAATGAGCAGTTCTTC.

The genes are TRBV11-2 and TRBJ2-1, with 8 positions matching TRBD1. CDR3 length: 13 amino acids. Trimming took 5 bases from V and 8 from J; bases not matched to a gene: 5. Germline CDR1 is SGHAT and CDR2 is FQNNGV. The CDR3 nucleotides are TGTGCCAGCAGCCAAGGACAGGGCTATGAGCAGTTCTTC. Residues: CASSQGQGYEQFF.

This clone was observed a few times. The chain uses TRBV4-2 and TRBJ1-6; no definite D call. Germline CDR1 LGHNA, CDR2 YNFKEQ. The CDR3 is 14 amino acids. V lost 0 bases to trimming and J lost 8 bases, with 8 bases between them. The CDR3 region has the DNA TGTGCCAGCAGCCAAGATCTGGGGTATTCACCCCTCCACTTT. Its translation: CASSQDLGYSPLHF.

The chain joins TRBV13 to TRBJ2-3; 10 bases are a match to TRBD2. The CDR3 spans 15 residues. CDR1 and CDR2 (germline): PRHDT, FYEKMQ (reference sequence). The V gene end was trimmed by 5 bases and the J gene end by 1 base; junction bases not matched to a gene: 3. For the CDR3, the DNA is TGTGCCAGCAGCCTCGGGACTAGCGGCACAGATACGCAGTATTTT. As protein: CASSLGTSGTDTQYF.

The rearrangement links TRBV5-4 to TRBJ2-6; unclear D gene. This CDR3 has 16 residues. The germline V gene has CDR1 SGHNT and CDR2 YYREEE (reference sequence). The V gene lost 0 bases and the J gene lost 2 bases, with 9 bases spanning the gap. CDR3 DNA sequence: TGTGCCAGCAGCTTGGGTGGAGCCGCTGGGGCCAACGTCCTGACTTTC. This encodes CASSLGGAAGANVLTF.

The CDR3 nucleotides read TGTGCCAGCAGTTTACCCGGGACAGGGTTAACTGAAGCTTTCTTT. It is translated as CASSLPGTGLTEAFF. The rearrangement uses TRBV27 and TRBJ1-1; 9 nucleotides agree with TRBD1. Germline CDR1 MNHEY, CDR2 SMNVEV (reference sequence). This CDR3 has 15 residues. V dropped 2 bases and J dropped 5; count of bases not matched to a gene: 6.